The 2 T cell receptor beta chains given below trace back to one sample, sequenced in a study of identical twins. TCRdb recomputed calls from the 5' RACE reads with MiXCR, one row per CDR3 protein. The table shows 690,000 or so distinct CDR3 sequences, with over 8.5% occurring only once. A further study also used this sample, focusing on yellow fever vaccine responses in identical twins.

Sequenced: PBMCs. The source of these receptors is a woman aged 18-29 years in good health.

The rearrangement uses TRBV11-3 and TRBJ2-2; D is possibly TRBD2 (7 bases). This CDR3 comprises 16 residues. V was trimmed by 5 bases and J by 4 bases, leaving 17 bases between them. Looked up from germline, CDR1 is SGHNT and CDR2 is YENEEA. CDR3 residues: CASSLSWGGGTGELFF. The CDR3 DNA follows: TGTGCCAGCAGCCTAAGCTGGGGGGGCGGCACCGGGGAGCTGTTTTTT.

In this sample, this clonotype turned up a few times. J is TRBJ2-2 and V is TRBV7-2; D not resolved. Per the germline V gene, CDR1 is SGHTA and CDR2 is FQGNSA. The CDR3 is made up of 15 amino acids. The V and J ends lost 10 bases and 1 base respectively, with 16 bases between them. The CDR3 region has the DNA TGTGCCAACCCCACAAGGCCACAGAACACCGGGGAGCTGTTTTTT. Translating gives CANPTRPQNTGELFF. The full variable domain, its missing parts supplied by reference TRBV7-2 and TRBJ2-2, is GAGVSQSPSNKVTEKGKDVELRCDPISGHTALYWYRQSLGQGLEFLIYFQGNSAPDKSGLPSDRFSAERTGGSVSTLTIQRTQQEDSAVYLCANPTRPQNTGELFFGEGSRLTVL.